Listed here are 28 T cell receptor beta chains from one sample, sequenced in a study of beta chain features in type 1 diabetes. Sequenced material consisted of expressed TCRB transcripts (all of the isolated RNA was reverse transcribed). Method: immunoSEQ multiplex PCR; TCRdb's copy keeps in-frame clones and lacks some. The profile shows about 210,000 clones, 11% of them singletons. Sequenced input: central memory CD4+ T cells from blood. These receptors all stem from a man between 18 and 35 years old in good health.

This clone has more than one count but fewer than ten. The chain carries TRBV11-1 and TRBJ2-7; D call uncertain. This CDR3 region has 12 residues. Germline CDR1 reads SGHAT; CDR2 reads FQDESV (reference sequence). The ends were cut back, 5 bases at V and 1 base at J, with 6 bases in the middle. DNA of the CDR3: TGTGCCAGCAGCCGAGCATCCTACGAGCAGTACTTC. Translated, it gives CASSRASYEQYF.

This chain links TRBV18 with TRBJ2-7; 7 bases agree with TRBD2. V lost 2 bases to trimming and J lost 2 bases; unmatched junction nucleotides: 12. This CDR3 has 17 amino acids. CDR1 is KGHSH, CDR2 LQKENI, per germline. The CDR3: CASSPSRGGVDPYEQYF. Written as DNA, the CDR3 is TGTGCCAGCTCACCATCACGTGGGGGGGTGGACCCCTACGAGCAGTACTTC.

This clone turned up a few times. The chain has TRBV27 and TRBJ1-1, with D possibly matching TRBD1 (5 bases). Germline V gene lookup returns CDR1 MNHEY and CDR2 SMNVEV (reference sequence). This CDR3 has 12 amino acids. V was trimmed by 6 bases and J by 1 base, leaving 6 bases between them. In DNA, the CDR3 is TGTGCCAGCAGAAGGGGGAACACTGAAGCTTTCTTT. Protein: CASRRGNTEAFF.

The chain couples TRBV10-3 to TRBJ1-2, with D unclear. Germline lookup yields CDR1 ENHRY and CDR2 SYGVKD. The CDR3 contains 13 residues. Trimming left V 7 bases short and J 8 bases short, with 17 bases between. The CDR3 region is CAITPEGKEGYTF. DNA of the CDR3: TGTGCCATCACCCCGGAAGGGAAAGAGGGCTACACCTTC.

The chain carries TRBV5-6 and TRBJ2-2; 11 positions agree with TRBD2. After removal of 3 bases from V and 6 bases from J, the junction contained 10 bases not matched to a gene. The CDR3 is 17 residues long. Germline V gives CDR1 SGHDT, CDR2 YYEEEE. In DNA, the CDR3 is TGTGCCAGCAGCTCACCCACTAGCGGGAGTTTATCCGGGGAGCTGTTTTTT. This gives the protein CASSSPTSGSLSGELFF.

This clone came up many times. V and J are TRBV11-2 and TRBJ2-3; a weak D match, TRBD2 (6 bases). The CDR3 loop spans 13 amino acids. Germline V gene lookup returns CDR1 SGHAT and CDR2 FQNNGV. Deletions cut 0 bases from V and 6 bases from J, with 7 bases between. This chain's CDR3 is CASSLDRGDTQYF. CDR3 DNA sequence: TGTGCCAGCAGCTTAGATCGGGGGGATACGCAGTATTTT.

The chain links TRBV27 to TRBJ2-1; no reliable D call. V lost 0 bases and J 4 bases, leaving 10 bases between the germline ends. This CDR3 is built from 15 residues. Looked up from germline, CDR1 is MNHEY and CDR2 is SMNVEV (reference sequence). CDR3 in DNA: TGTGCCAGCAGTTTATCAGCACTCCGGTACAATGAGCAGTTCTTC. Residues: CASSLSALRYNEQFF.

This clone turned up a few times. CDR3 bases: TGTGCCAGCAGCGTAGGGGTTGAGCAGTTCTTC. As protein: CASSVGVEQFF. The chain recombines TRBV9 with TRBJ2-1; D uncertain. This CDR3 spans 11 amino acids. Deletions cut 0 bases from V and 9 bases from J, with 4 bases between. CDR1 is SGDLS, CDR2 YYNGEE, per germline.

V is TRBV29-1 and J is TRBJ1-1; no reliable D call. The germline CDR1 and CDR2 sequences are SQVTM and ANQGSEA. The V end was cut by 3 bases, the J end by 11 bases, with 10 bases between. The CDR3 consists of 10 residues. This CDR3 is CSVDRIRAFF. CDR3 sequence (DNA): TGCAGCGTTGACCGGATAAGGGCTTTCTTT.

This rearrangement joins TRBV29-1 to TRBJ2-5; no clear D. The CDR3 covers 13 residues. CDR1 and CDR2 (germline): SQVTM, ANQGSEA. V lost 2 bases and J 2 bases, leaving 9 bases between the germline ends. CDR3 protein: CSVEFSEQETQYF. The CDR3 bases are TGCAGCGTTGAATTCTCCGAGCAAGAGACCCAGTACTTC.

This clone has a count of ten or more. The rearrangement uses TRBV29-1 and TRBJ2-3; the D gene is possibly TRBD2 (5 bases). The length of the CDR3 is 13 residues. V dropped 3 bases and J dropped 1 base, with 8 bases sitting between them. Germline CDR1 is SQVTM and CDR2 is ANQGSEA. In DNA, the CDR3 is TGCAGCGTTGACCCGAGGGGCACAGATACGCAGTATTTT. This encodes CSVDPRGTDTQYF.

This clone was found a few times. The sample holds other DNA sequences that translate to the same CDR3. J is TRBJ2-5 and V is TRBV29-1; the match to TRBD1 covers 9 bases. With V trimmed by 6 bases and J by 2 bases, 4 bases remained unmatched. Germline V CDR1 and CDR2: SQVTM, ANQGSEA. This CDR3 is 13 amino acids long. CDR3 sequence (DNA): TGCAGCGTCAGACAGGGGGGGCAAGAGACCCAGTACTTC. It yields the protein CSVRQGGQETQYF.

For the CDR3, the DNA is TGTGCCAGCAGCTTGGACAGGGGCACACAAGAGACCCAGTACTTC. Protein sequence: CASSLDRGTQETQYF. This chain joins TRBV5-6 and TRBJ2-5; 7 nucleotides align to TRBD1. This CDR3 region has 15 residues. The V and J ends lost 0 bases and 2 bases, in that order; junction bases with no gene match: 4. CDR1 is SGHDT and CDR2 is YYEEEE in the germline V gene.

The genes are TRBV5-1 and TRBJ2-3; tentatively, D is TRBD2 (6 bases). The CDR3 is 14 residues long. CDR1 SGHRS and CDR2 YFSETQ come from the germline V gene. V gave up 6 bases and J gave up 2 bases, with 13 bases separating them. The CDR3 region has the DNA TGCGCCAGCACTTTAGCGGCCCACACAGATACGCAGTATTTT. Protein product: CASTLAAHTDTQYF.

This clone was counted only a few times. A far bigger clonotype differs at one base, so this is likely a read error. This chain joins TRBV2 and TRBJ2-1; the match to TRBD1 covers 9 bases. CDR1 is SNHLY and CDR2 is FYNNEI in the germline V gene. This CDR3 has 15 residues. CDR3 sequence reads: CDSSRDREAYNEQFF. The CDR3, as DNA: TGTGACAGCAGTCGGGACAGGGAGGCCTACAATGAGCAGTTCTTC.

The chain links TRBV4-3 to TRBJ2-7, with TRBD2 matching over 13 bases. Germline V lookup: CDR1 LGHNA, CDR2 YSLEER. This CDR3 is built from 18 residues. V lost 4 bases to trimming and J lost 2 bases; unmatched junction nucleotides: 11. The CDR3 protein is CASSPQGRGLAGTYEQYF. The CDR3 nucleotides are TGCGCCAGCAGCCCTCAAGGCCGGGGACTAGCGGGAACCTACGAGCAGTACTTC.

This chain joins TRBV30 and TRBJ1-1; D is uncertain. Germline V gives CDR1 GTSNPN, CDR2 SVGIG (reference sequence). The CDR3 consists of 13 residues. With 0 bases removed from V and 6 bases from J, the gap between germline ends came to 11 bases. This CDR3 reads CAWSVGRTSEAFF. The CDR3 DNA follows: TGTGCCTGGAGTGTGGGCAGAACCTCTGAAGCTTTCTTT.

A few counts support this clone. The V call is TRBV5-1, the J call TRBJ2-3; possible D gene TRBD2, 6 bases. The CDR3 extends over 16 amino acids. V lost 5 bases and J 6 bases, leaving 22 bases between the germline ends. Germline lookup yields CDR1 SGHRS and CDR2 YFSETQ. The CDR3 loop reads CASSYDLASVGDTQYF. The DNA for the CDR3 is TGCGCCAGCAGTTACGACTTGGCTAGCGTGGGGGATACGCAGTATTTT.

The CDR3 DNA follows: TGTGCCAGCAGCGGCCGGGGCGGCGCTTCTGGAAACACCATATATTTT. Encoded protein: CASSGRGGASGNTIYF. V usage is TRBV9 and J usage is TRBJ1-3, with D possibly matching TRBD1 (5 bases). The CDR3 extends over 16 amino acids. Deletions cut 3 bases from V and 1 base from J, with 14 bases between. Germline values: CDR1 SGDLS, CDR2 YYNGEE.

V gene TRBV4-3 combines with J gene TRBJ1-5; D remains ambiguous. V was pared by 0 bases and J by 1 base, with 7 bases between. Germline V CDR1 and CDR2: LGHNA, YSLEER. The CDR3 sequence is 15 residues long. This chain's CDR3 is CASSQDFTSNQPQHF. The DNA of the CDR3 is TGCGCCAGCAGCCAAGATTTTACGAGCAATCAGCCCCAGCATTTT.

The chain employs TRBV5-1 and TRBJ2-1; D tentatively fits TRBD1 or TRBD2 (5 bases each). The V and J ends lost 7 bases and 0 bases respectively, with 14 bases between them. This CDR3 has 15 amino acids. The V gene's germline CDR1 is SGHRS and CDR2 YFSETQ. The CDR3: CASCKVGDSYNEQFF. The CDR3 DNA reads TGCGCCAGCTGCAAGGTGGGGGACTCCTACAATGAGCAGTTCTTC.

This clone was counted only a few times. CDR3 amino acids: CASSLDGTIPYEQYF. In DNA form, the CDR3 reads TGTGCCAGCAGCCTAGACGGGACAATCCCCTACGAGCAGTACTTC. The chain employs TRBV2 and TRBJ2-7, with D possibly TRBD1 on 6 matching bases. Trimming pared 6 bases from V and 2 bases from J, leaving 17 bases between. CDR1 is SNHLY, CDR2 FYNNEI, per germline. This CDR3 spans 15 amino acids.

This chain connects TRBV11-2 to TRBJ1-5; the D is unclear. Germline V lookup: CDR1 SGHAT, CDR2 FQNNGV. The length of the CDR3 is 15 residues. The ends were cut back, 0 bases at V and 7 bases at J, with 13 bases in the middle. The CDR3 nucleotides are TGTGCCAGCAGCTTAGACGCGTCGGCCGCCCAGCCCCAGCATTTT. It translates to CASSLDASAAQPQHF.

Many counts were recorded for this clone. The chain carries TRBV10-3 and TRBJ2-7; D is unclear. Germline V gene lookup returns CDR1 ENHRY and CDR2 SYGVKD. Trimming stripped 6 bases from V and 0 bases from J, with 9 bases between. The CDR3 covers 13 residues. The CDR3 DNA reads as TGTGCCATCAGCCCGCGAGGCTCCTACGAGCAGTACTTC. This gives the protein CAISPRGSYEQYF.

V gene TRBV18 combines with J gene TRBJ2-7, with D possibly being TRBD1 (6 bases). CDR1 and CDR2 from the germline V gene are KGHSH and LQKENI. There are 14 residues in the CDR3. Trimming removed 3 bases from V and 6 bases from J, with 15 bases in between. The CDR3 protein is CASSPRSTGSEQYF. CDR3 sequence (DNA): TGTGCCAGCTCACCGCGATCTACAGGGTCCGAGCAGTACTTC.

The CDR3 nucleotides read TGTGCCAGCAGCCTTAGCGGGCTCACAGATACGCAGTATTTT. Its translation: CASSLSGLTDTQYF. The chain uses TRBV7-8 and TRBJ2-3; 7 nucleotides align to TRBD2. The V gene end was trimmed by 5 bases and the J gene end by 2 bases; junction bases not matched to a gene: 4. The CDR3 runs 14 residues. The germline CDR1 and CDR2 sequences are SGHVS and FQNEAQ.

This chain connects TRBV30 to TRBJ2-5; 12 bases map to TRBD2. Germline CDR1 GTSNPN, CDR2 SVGIG (reference sequence). The CDR3 is made up of 15 amino acids. Germline trimming cut 4 bases from V and 6 bases from J; bases unmatched to any gene: 9. The CDR3 sequence: CAWNPPSGRAKTQYF. CDR3 DNA sequence: TGTGCCTGGAACCCCCCTAGCGGGAGGGCAAAGACCCAGTACTTC.

The chain joins TRBV18 to TRBJ2-7; D possibly uses TRBD1 or TRBD2 (5 bases each). This CDR3 is 13 amino acids long. V was shortened by 4 bases and J by 7 bases, with 14 bases between the two germline ends. The germline V gene encodes CDR1 KGHSH and CDR2 LQKENI. The DNA for the CDR3 is TGTGCCAGCTCACGGGACGGCCTCAAGGAGCAGTACTTC. Translating gives CASSRDGLKEQYF.